Listed here is a single T cell receptor (beta chain). The antigen it recognizes is unknown. The input lacks base qualities; no much larger clone sits a single base away. The library was made by 5' RACE. Instrument on record: Illumina MiSeq. The public sequencing data were trimmed at Q25 with fastp and processed into clonotypes with MiXCR by TCRdb, which kept only in-frame beta chains. One record per CDR3 amino acid sequence lists the most common genes and DNA. In all, the sample holds around 58,000 distinct CDR3 sequences, and 19% of those were seen once. The top ten constitute around 1.4% of the sample. Including the terminal cysteine and phenylalanine, the CDR3 comprises 17 residues. Solely the CDR3 DNA is kept, with 51 bases framed from the first base. Trimming removed 0 bases from V and 0 bases from J, leaving 14 bases between the germline ends. CDR1 and CDR2, looked up from the germline V gene, are MGHRA and YSYEKL.

This sample was included in a study of HIV-infected patients and healthy controls (dated by TCRdb to 2013 to 2014). The receptor chain draws on TRBV4-1 and TRBJ1-1, with the D gene call left open. Input material: CD4+ T cells from blood. This TCR came from a human donor in good health. The CDR3 has the sequence CASSQDLQRRMNTEAFF. The DNA reads as follows: TGCGCCAGCAGCCAAGATCTTCAAAGGCGGATGAACACTGAAGCTTTCTTT.